Listed below are T cell receptor beta chains from one sample, sequenced in a study of CD8 T cells in Susac syndrome. MiXCR was run by TCRdb on the immunoSEQ multiplex PCR reads, yielding one entry per CDR3 protein. The sample has 100,000 or so distinct CDR3 sequences, about 94% seen once. Source material: CD4+ T cells from PBMCs. The receptors shown here come from a human donor with Susac syndrome. CDR3s include the opening cysteine and the closing phenylalanine or tryptophan. A D gene is named only where the DNA matches it firmly.

CDR3 DNA | CDR3 protein | V gene | D gene | J gene
TGTGCCAGCAGCTTGTCAAGGAGCAATCAGCCCCAGCATTTT | CASSLSRSNQPQHF | TRBV2 | - | TRBJ1-5
TGTGCCAGCAGCCTTGGTCCGGGGAAGGGCAATGAGCAGTTCTTC | CASSLGPGKGNEQFF | TRBV11-1 | - | TRBJ2-1
TGCGCCAGCAGTCCCCCTTTTGGGACAGGGGGCCGAAATGAGCAGTTCTTC | CASSPPFGTGGRNEQFF | TRBV4-1 | TRBD1 | TRBJ2-1
TGTGCCAGCAGCGCCGGTAGGCAGCCCCAGCATTTT | CASSAGRQPQHF | TRBV7-9 | - | TRBJ1-5
TGTGCCAGCAGCCAAGATGAGGCGAGGGGGGAGCTGTTTTTT | CASSQDEARGELFF | TRBV14 | - | TRBJ2-2
TGTGCCAGCAGTTCACAGGGCCCGTCTCTTCGAGCTTTCTTT | CASSSQGPSLRAFF | TRBV6-2/TRBV6-3 | - | TRBJ1-1
TGTGCCAGCAGTTCCACAGGGGGCGGCACTGAAGCTTTCTTT | CASSSTGGGTEAFF | TRBV12-3/TRBV12-4 | TRBD1 | TRBJ1-1
TGTGCCAGTAGTGGTGGGATCTACAATGAGCAGTTCTTC | CASSGGIYNEQFF | TRBV19 | - | TRBJ2-1
TGTGCCAGCAGCCAAGCACAGGGTTCTGGGTCACCCCTCCACTTT | CASSQAQGSGSPLHF | TRBV3-1 | - | TRBJ1-6
TGTGCCAGACCCACTTATCTGGGTCATCAGCCCCAGCATTTT | CARPTYLGHQPQHF | TRBV27 | - | TRBJ1-5